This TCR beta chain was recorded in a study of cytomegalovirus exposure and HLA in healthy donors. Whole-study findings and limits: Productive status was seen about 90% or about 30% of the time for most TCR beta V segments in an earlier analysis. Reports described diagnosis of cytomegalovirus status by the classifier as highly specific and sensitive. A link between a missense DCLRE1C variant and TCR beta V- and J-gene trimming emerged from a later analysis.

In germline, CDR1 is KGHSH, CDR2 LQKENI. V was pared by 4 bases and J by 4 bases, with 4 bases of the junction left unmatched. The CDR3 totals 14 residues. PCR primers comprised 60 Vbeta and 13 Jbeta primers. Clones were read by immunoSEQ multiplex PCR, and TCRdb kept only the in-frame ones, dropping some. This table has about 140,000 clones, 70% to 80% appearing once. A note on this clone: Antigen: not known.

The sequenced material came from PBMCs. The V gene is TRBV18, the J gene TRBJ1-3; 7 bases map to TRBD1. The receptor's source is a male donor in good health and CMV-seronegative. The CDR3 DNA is TGTGCCAGCTCACAGGGGGCGCGAGGAAACACCATATATTTT. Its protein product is CASSQGARGNTIYF.